This T cell receptor beta chain was identified in a study of T cells in Graves' hyperthyroidism and ophthalmopathy. Notes on the study in general: The model's output predicted ophthalmopathy at a median of roughly 6.9 months prior to onset.

Worth noting for this clonotype: Its antigen is not identified.

It was RNA transcripts that yielded the amplified TCR beta CDR3 regions. Researchers ran a first-round RT-PCR on the TCR CDR3 using the HTBI primer set. Each CDR3 protein is one row after TCRdb ran MiXCR on the multiplex PCR reads. The sample carries around 660,000 distinct CDR3 sequences, just under 45% recorded once. Germline CDR1 is MNHEY and CDR2 is SMNVEV (reference sequence). The length of the CDR3 is 14 residues. V lost 0 bases and J 4 bases, leaving 7 bases between the germline ends. Sequenced: peripheral blood or thyroid tissue (not recorded which). The TCR originated in an adult man with Graves' disease, either hyperthyroidism or ophthalmopathy (not recorded which). The rearrangement uses TRBV27 and TRBJ1-3, with D unresolved. CDR3 sequence: CASSLSGKGNTIYF. In nucleotides, the CDR3 is TGTGCCAGCAGTTTATCCGGGAAGGGAAACACCATATATTTT.